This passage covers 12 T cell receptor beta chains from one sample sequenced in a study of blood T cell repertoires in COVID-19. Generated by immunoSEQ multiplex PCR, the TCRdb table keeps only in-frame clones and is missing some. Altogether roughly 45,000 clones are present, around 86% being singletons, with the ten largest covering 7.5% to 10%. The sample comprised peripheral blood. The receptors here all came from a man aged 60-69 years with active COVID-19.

CDR3 amino acids: CASSPRTGANYGYTF. In DNA, the CDR3 is TGCGCCAGCAGCCCCCGGACAGGAGCTAACTATGGCTACACCTTC. The rearrangement joins TRBV4-3 to TRBJ1-2, with 7 bases lining up with TRBD1. The CDR3 has 15 residues. In germline, CDR1 is LGHNA, CDR2 YSLEER. With V trimmed by 4 bases and J by 0 bases, 5 bases remained unmatched.

CDR3 region: CASSLGGGWYEQYF. The CDR3 DNA is TGTGCCAGCAGCTTGGGCGGGGGATGGTACGAGCAGTACTTC. The J gene is TRBJ2-7, the V gene TRBV5-6, with 7 bases fitting TRBD2. V was clipped by 0 bases and J by 4 bases; unmatched bases: 4. The CDR3 runs 14 residues. Germline assignment: CDR1 SGHDT and CDR2 YYEEEE.

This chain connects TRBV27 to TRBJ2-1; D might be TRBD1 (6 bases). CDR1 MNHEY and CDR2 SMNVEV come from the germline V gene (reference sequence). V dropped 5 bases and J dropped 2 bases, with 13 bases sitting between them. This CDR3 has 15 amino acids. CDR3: CASSRGQRPYNEQFF. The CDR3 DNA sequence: TGTGCCAGCAGTAGAGGACAGAGACCCTACAATGAGCAGTTCTTC.

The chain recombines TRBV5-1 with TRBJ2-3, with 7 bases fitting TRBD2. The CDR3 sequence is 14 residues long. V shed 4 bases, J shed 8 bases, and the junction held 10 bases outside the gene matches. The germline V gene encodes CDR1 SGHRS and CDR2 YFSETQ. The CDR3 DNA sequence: TGCGCCAGCAGCCCCTTTGCGGGAGAGGCTACGCAGTATTTT. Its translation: CASSPFAGEATQYF.

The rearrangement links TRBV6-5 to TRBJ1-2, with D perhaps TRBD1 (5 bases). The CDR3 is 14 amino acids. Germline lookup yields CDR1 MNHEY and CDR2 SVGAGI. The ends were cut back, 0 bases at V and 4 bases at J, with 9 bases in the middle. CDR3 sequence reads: CASSYSSGGYGYTF. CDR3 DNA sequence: TGTGCCAGCAGTTACTCGTCGGGGGGCTATGGCTACACCTTC.

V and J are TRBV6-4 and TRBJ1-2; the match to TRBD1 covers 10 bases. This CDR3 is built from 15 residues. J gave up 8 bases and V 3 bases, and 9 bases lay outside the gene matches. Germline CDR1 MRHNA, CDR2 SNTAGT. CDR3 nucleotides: TGTGCCAGCAGTGAGCGACAGGGGGCCGTGGGAGGCTACACCTTC. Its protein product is CASSERQGAVGGYTF.

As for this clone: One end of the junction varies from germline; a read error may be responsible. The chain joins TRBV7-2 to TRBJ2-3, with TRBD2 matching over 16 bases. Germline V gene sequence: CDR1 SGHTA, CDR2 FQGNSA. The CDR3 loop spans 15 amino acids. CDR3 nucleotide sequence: TGTGCCAGCAGCCCCGGGACTAGCGGGAGGGGGAGTGAGCATTTT. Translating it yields CASSPGTSGRGSEHF.

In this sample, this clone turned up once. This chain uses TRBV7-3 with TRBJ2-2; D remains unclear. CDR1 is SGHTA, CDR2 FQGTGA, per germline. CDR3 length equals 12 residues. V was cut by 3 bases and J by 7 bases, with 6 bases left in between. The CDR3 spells CASSFPGGELFF. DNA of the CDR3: TGTGCCAGCAGCTTTCCAGGCGGGGAGCTGTTTTTT.

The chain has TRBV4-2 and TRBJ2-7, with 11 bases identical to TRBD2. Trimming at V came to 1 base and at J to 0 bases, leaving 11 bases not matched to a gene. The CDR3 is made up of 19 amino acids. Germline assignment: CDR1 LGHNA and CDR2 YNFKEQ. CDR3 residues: CASSQVPGPGLAASYEQYF. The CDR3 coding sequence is TGTGCCAGCAGCCAAGTTCCGGGACCGGGACTAGCGGCCTCCTACGAGCAGTACTTC.

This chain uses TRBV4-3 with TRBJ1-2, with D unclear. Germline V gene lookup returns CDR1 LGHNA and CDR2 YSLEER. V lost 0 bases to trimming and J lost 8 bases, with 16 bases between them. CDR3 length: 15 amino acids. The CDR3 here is CASSQDRGGGWGYTF. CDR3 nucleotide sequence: TGCGCCAGCAGCCAAGATAGAGGAGGAGGGTGGGGCTACACCTTC.

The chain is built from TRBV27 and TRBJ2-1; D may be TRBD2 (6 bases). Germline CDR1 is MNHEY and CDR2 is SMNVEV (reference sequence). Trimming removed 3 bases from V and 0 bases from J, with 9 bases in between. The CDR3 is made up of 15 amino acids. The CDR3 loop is CASSFPGVSYNEQFF. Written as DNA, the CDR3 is TGTGCCAGCAGTTTCCCGGGAGTCTCCTACAATGAGCAGTTCTTC.

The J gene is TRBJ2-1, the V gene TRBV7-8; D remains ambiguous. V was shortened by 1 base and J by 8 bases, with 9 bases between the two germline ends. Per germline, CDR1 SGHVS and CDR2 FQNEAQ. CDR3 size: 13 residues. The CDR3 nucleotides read TGTGCCAGCAGCTTAGAATATATCGATGAGCAGTTCTTC. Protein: CASSLEYIDEQFF.